The source of this TCR beta chain is a study of blood T cell repertoires in COVID-19 (dated by TCRdb to the early 2020s). With regard to the full study: Collaborator samples came from the United States, Italy and Spain and covered acute and convalescent phases of COVID-19. The samples were drawn from the first 160 participants of the ongoing ImmuneRACE study and from over a thousand subjects provided by 6 global collaborators. Where available, HLA class I and class II types were obtained from metadata supplied by the sample provider rather than from assay-based typing. The repertoires were made available in a free public database intended to serve as a resource for research on the immune response to SARS-CoV-2. Sample metadata almost always included a de-identified subject ID, COVID-19 status, age in years and sex. The dataset comprised deeply sampled blood TCRbeta repertoires from subjects exposed to, actively infected with, or recovered from COVID-19. The prospective study material was composed of cDNA or gDNA derived from T cells, B-cell-depleted T cells, or PBMCs.

From cysteine to phenylalanine, the CDR3 is 17 amino acids long. Just the 51-base CDR3 DNA is kept, in frame starting at base 1. V gives up 4 bases and J gives up 0 bases, and the segment between their germline ends measures 13 bases. The CDR1 and CDR2 encoded by the germline V gene are SGHTA and FQGNSA. What the work shows at the level of the full study, not this receptor alone: How much clinical and demographic metadata was included differed by source and by participant, and the metadata was provided uncurated.

A word on this clone: Its antigen target is currently unknown. Per-base qualities were not stored, and no clone one base away is much larger.

TCRbeta CDR3 regions were amplified from genomic DNA by means of the immunoSEQ Assay, a bias-controlled multiplex PCR. Regarding the original processing steps: Nucleated cell counts per sample were estimated from amplification of reference gene primers within the assay. To quantify the absolute abundance of each unique TCRbeta CDR3 rearrangement, sequence reads were collapsed and filtered. For each sample, productive Simpson clonality was calculated by taking the square root of Simpson's diversity index across productive rearrangements. Imported from immuneACCESS, the table was reduced by TCRdb to in-frame sequences with V and J called. These copies leave out some clones; in studies compared against another copy, an unresolved V gene accounts for under half, and the cause of the remainder is not known. V, J and clone size were drawn from that table, and D and trimming were deduced from the DNA. The table for this sample lists some 200,000 clones; 65% to 90% of them were counted only once. The biggest ten clones account for 9.7% of the sample.

The collaborating institutions used their own protocols to collect whole blood in K2EDTA tubes. For TCRbeta analysis, collaborator samples were shipped as frozen whole blood, as isolated PBMCs, or as DNA extracted from either sample type. The receptor chain draws on TRBV7-2 and TRBJ2-6; matching of 6 bases hints at TRBD1 as the D gene. The material sequenced was peripheral blood. The sequence was obtained from a middle-aged man with active or convalescent COVID-19. The CDR3 in this case is CASSYAGASSGANVLTF. The DNA sequence reads TGTGCCAGCAGCTACGCAGGGGCTAGCTCTGGGGCCAACGTCCTGACTTTC.